This TCR beta chain appears in the sequencing data of a study of OX40 agonist ivuxolimab in advanced cancers. Study summary: Three patients, one with hepatocellular carcinoma and two with cutaneous melanoma, achieved partial responses.

Remarks on this clone: Its target is unknown.

Losses at the gene ends were 2 bases for V and 5 bases for J; bases not matched to a gene: 7. The germline CDR1 and CDR2 sequences are MGHDK and SYGVNS. The length of the CDR3 is 15 residues. Study observations and caveats: The study observed clonal expansion of CD4+ and CD8+ blood T cells by week 6 at 0.1 to 3.0 mg/kg.

Only in-frame clones appear in the TCRdb table, and some are missing; sequencing was by immunoSEQ multiplex PCR. The sample holds tens of thousands of clones, 89% seen once. This specimen was CD4+ or CD8+ T cells sorted from blood, taken in a trial of the OX40 agonist ivuxolimab. The sequence was collected from an adult with an advanced solid tumor such as melanoma, head and neck, liver or kidney cancer. The genes are TRBV25-1 and TRBJ2-7, with 9 bases aligning to TRBD2. The CDR3 region has the DNA TGTGCCAGCAGTGAAGCGGGAGGGCCTTTCAACGAGCAGTACTTC. It specifies CASSEAGGPFNEQYF.